These T cell receptor beta chains were read from a single sample in a study of CD8 T cells in Susac syndrome. Via MiXCR, TCRdb re-called the immunoSEQ multiplex PCR reads, giving one row per CDR3 protein. Counted here are roughly 100,000 distinct CDR3 sequences, approximately 95% occurring once; the ten biggest clones make up 0.4% to 0.5%. The sequenced material came from CD8+ T cells from PBMCs. Receptors originate from a human donor with Susac syndrome. CDR3s include the opening cysteine and the closing phenylalanine or tryptophan. The D gene is left open where the match is weak. A row's size may be missing; if present it is once, few, many or a size class.

j_call | d_call | clone_size | v_call | cdr3_nt | cdr3_aa
TRBJ2-5 | - | - | TRBV6-5 | TGTGCCAGCAGTTCGGAGCGGTACCAAGAGACCCAGTACTTC | CASSSERYQETQYF
TRBJ2-3 | TRBD2 | - | TRBV6-2/TRBV6-3 | TGTGCCAGCAGTTCTGATAGCGGGTCTAGCACAGATACGCAGTATTTT | CASSSDSGSSTDTQYF
TRBJ2-1 | - | - | TRBV19 | TGTGCCAGTAGTTTCCAGGAATACAATGAGCAGTTCTTC | CASSFQEYNEQFF
TRBJ2-3 | - | - | TRBV9 | TGTGCCAGCAGGAATGATGACAGTCCAGATACGCAGTATTTT | CASRNDDSPDTQYF
TRBJ2-7 | - | - | TRBV3-1 | TGTGCCAGCAGCCAAGAGTCGTACGAGCAGTACTTC | CASSQESYEQYF
TRBJ2-6 | TRBD2 | - | TRBV20-1 | TGCAGTGCGGCGGGGGGTCCCTCTGGGGCCAACGTCCTGACTTTC | CSAAGGPSGANVLTF
TRBJ2-5 | - | - | TRBV7-3 | TGTGCCAGCAGCTTAGGAGGACAGAAAGAGACCCAGTACTTC | CASSLGGQKETQYF
TRBJ2-3 | TRBD1 | - | TRBV20-1 | TGCAGTGCTTCCGGGACAGTCACAGATACGCAGTATTTT | CSASGTVTDTQYF
TRBJ2-7 | TRBD1 | once | TRBV29-1 | TGCAGCGTTGAGACAGGGGACCTTTACGAGCAGTACTTC | CSVETGDLYEQYF
TRBJ2-7 | - | - | TRBV29-1 | TGCAGCGTGTCCAAGGGAGCCTACGAGCAGTACTTC | CSVSKGAYEQYF
TRBJ1-4 | - | once | TRBV12-3/TRBV12-4 | TGTGCCAGCAGCGGCTATGCAACTAATGAAAAACTGTTTTTT | CASSGYATNEKLFF
TRBJ2-5 | - | - | TRBV13 | TGTGCCAGCAGCGGGCGGGGGCCGCAAGAGACCCAGTACTTC | CASSGRGPQETQYF
TRBJ2-1 | TRBD1 | - | TRBV12-3/TRBV12-4 | TGTGCCAGCAGTTCCAGGGGGTCCCCCTCCTACAATGAGCAGTTCTTC | CASSSRGSPSYNEQFF
TRBJ1-1 | - | - | TRBV20-1 | TGCAGTGCTAGACAGATCATGAACACTGAAGCTTTCTTT | CSARQIMNTEAFF
TRBJ1-5 | TRBD1 | - | TRBV27 | TGTGCCAGCAGTCTTATTAAGACAGGGGGAGGGCAGCCCCAGCATTTT | CASSLIKTGGGQPQHF
TRBJ2-7 | TRBD2 | - | TRBV3-1 | TGTGCCAGCAGCCCTCAGCGGGGGGCCTACGAGCAGTACTTC | CASSPQRGAYEQYF
TRBJ2-7 | - | - | TRBV11-2 | TGTGCCAGCAGCCCAATGGTTAGCGGAGACTACGAGCAGTACTTC | CASSPMVSGDYEQYF
TRBJ2-6 | TRBD1 | - | TRBV12-3/TRBV12-4 | TGTGCCAGCCAAGGGACAGGGCTTGTAGGTGGGGCCAACGTCCTGACTTTC | CASQGTGLVGGANVLTF
TRBJ1-1 | - | - | TRBV9 | TGTGCCAGCAGCCCCGAGGTTACTGAAGCTTTCTTT | CASSPEVTEAFF
TRBJ2-7 | - | - | TRBV20-1 | TGCAGTGCCCTCAACGGTCCGGGGACCATTTCCTACGAGCAGTACTTC | CSALNGPGTISYEQYF
TRBJ1-3 | - | - | TRBV9 | TGTGCCAGCAGCGTAGATGGCCGAAGCTCTGGAAACACCATATATTTT | CASSVDGRSSGNTIYF
TRBJ2-1 | TRBD2 | once | TRBV11-2 | TGTGCCAGCAGCACACTAGCGGGCAAGCCGGGGGCGAATGAGCAGTTCTTC | CASSTLAGKPGANEQFF